The entry that follows covers one T cell receptor (beta chain) sequence. What antigen it recognizes has not been identified. Base qualities are missing; no much larger clone stands one base away. The data were obtained in a study of CD8+ T cells in alopecia areata (dated 2018 in TCRdb). About the full investigation: The treated patients took part in an open-label pilot trial in which moderate-to-severe alopecia areata was treated with oral tofacitinib at 5 to 10 mg twice daily. Clonality in the scalp was compared among normal scalp (n=4), patchy alopecia areata scalp (n=8), and alopecia totalis/universalis scalp (n=8). RNA was extracted with the PAXgene miRNA kit for fixed scalp, the miRNeasy kit for PBMCs, and the RNeasy kit for mouse skin. The study used high-throughput TCRbeta sequencing to examine T cell clonal expansion in alopecia areata, in both the C3H/HeJ mouse model and human patients. Scalp tissue and sorted CD4+ and CD8+ peripheral blood T cells from patchy and totalis/universalis alopecia areata patients and from healthy controls were covered by human TCRbeta sequencing. Patients stayed on tofacitinib for 6 to 18 months and then had 6 months of follow-up off drug so that delayed response and recurrence could be assessed. Biopsies were taken from tofacitinib-treated patients at baseline and again at 4 and 24 weeks into treatment, and several of those patients also had a later scalp biopsy. TCRbeta CDR3 regions were amplified by immunoSEQ multiplex PCR with 35 Vbeta forward and 13 Jbeta reverse primers.

The library was prepared using the immunoSEQ multiplex PCR assay. RNA was extracted from all samples and reverse transcribed into cDNA as template for TCR sequencing. First-strand cDNA was synthesized using SuperScript III with a 2:1 mix of oligo-dT and random hexamers. A synthetic immune receptor repertoire was used to measure amplification bias, and any remaining bias was corrected computationally. From the authors' description of their analysis: Raw reads were preprocessed to remove errors, and CDR3 was defined by IMGT conventions from the conserved cysteine to phenylalanine. Clonality was computed by normalizing Shannon entropy by log2 of the number of productive unique TCRs and subtracting the result from 1. Whether scalp clones were CD4 or CD8 was inferred by matching scalp TCRbeta sequences against CD4 and CD8 repertoires sorted from blood. TCRdb provides this immuneACCESS table in a form limited to in-frame rearrangements. Some clones are lacking; in checked studies, under half of them reflect an unresolved V gene, and why the rest are absent is not known. The DNA gave D and trimming, while V, J and clone size come from that table. Within this sample are 110,000 or so clones, with approximately 38% of them counted one time only. 2.5% to 3.5% of the sample is in the top ten clones.

The full study reports these points: Scalp TCR repertoire analysis is complicated because resident alphabeta T cells in normal human skin are also sequenced, whereas mouse skin is dominated by gammadelta T cells. Shared TCR sequences between patients were less evident than in mice, which may be partly attributable to HLA diversity in the patient population. Compared with normal scalp, lesional scalp had higher clonality and more expanded CD8+ clones, particularly in alopecia totalis/universalis, a pattern that suggests antigenic drive.

Peripheral blood and lesional scalp punch biopsies were obtained from patients with alopecia areata. PBMCs were isolated by density centrifugation and stained for CD3, CD4 and CD8, after which CD4+ and CD8+ T cells were sorted on a FACSAria. The CDR3, from cysteine to phenylalanine, totals 21 residues. Solely the CDR3 DNA is kept, with 63 bases framed from the first base. After removal of 2 bases from V and 0 bases from J, the junction retains 22 bases not matched to a gene. CDR1 and CDR2 are read off the germline V gene as SQVTM and ANQGSEA. This clonotype originated in a human donor with alopecia areata. Sequencing was done on a sample of CD4+ T cells sorted from blood. The chain uses TRBV29-1 and TRBJ2-1; 7 of the junction bases match TRBD1. The bases read TGCAGCGTTGAAAATGGACAGGAATACCGAAAGGGCCTGAGCTCCTACAATGAGCAGTTCTTC. Protein translation: CSVENGQEYRKGLSSYNEQFF.